This TCR beta chain was profiled in a study of T cell changes during pregnancy in multiple sclerosis. The ends were cut back, 4 bases at V and 2 bases at J, with 7 bases in the middle. CDR1 and CDR2 (germline): SQVTM, ANQGSEA. CDR3 size: 12 residues. The method was immunoSEQ multiplex PCR; TCRdb's version includes in-frame clones alone and lacks a portion of them. The table includes over 70,000 clones, around 92% detected once. This chain connects TRBV29-1 to TRBJ2-3, with D possibly TRBD2 on 5 matching bases. This sample comprised peripheral blood, obtained in the third trimester of pregnancy. The source is a female donor in good health, enrolled as a control in a pregnancy study. The CDR3 here is CSVVRDTDTQYF. The CDR3 bases are TGCAGCGTTGTCCGGGACACAGATACGCAGTATTTT.